The 14 T cell receptor beta chains in this list originate from one sample, sequenced in a study of cytomegalovirus exposure and HLA in healthy donors. The PCR was carried out with 60 Vbeta primers and 13 Jbeta primers. The protocol was immunoSEQ multiplex PCR, while the TCRdb copy is restricted to in-frame clones and leaves out a portion. The sample yields 100,000 to 150,000 clones, roughly 80% seen once. Specimen: PBMCs. The receptor source for this set is a man aged 18 to 30 in good health and CMV-seropositive.

The chain carries TRBV5-6 and TRBJ2-5; TRBD1 matches 7 bases. The end of the DNA fits TRBJ2-7 better, so the J call may be wrong. Germline CDR1 is SGHDT and CDR2 is YYEEEE. This CDR3 has 14 residues. CDR3 coding DNA: TGTGCCAGCAGCTCGTTTGACAGGGCGTACGAGCAGTACTTC. Translating it yields CASSSFDRAYEQYF.

The CDR3 sequence: CASSLSRSGRLGYTF. The CDR3 DNA follows: TGTGCCAGCAGCTTAAGTAGGTCGGGTCGCTTAGGCTACACCTTC. The chain has TRBV7-2 and TRBJ1-2; D is ambiguous. The CDR3 sequence is 15 residues long. Germline values: CDR1 SGHTA, CDR2 FQGNSA. Trimming cost V 2 bases and J 8 bases, with 18 bases left between them.

The chain recombines TRBV18 with TRBJ2-2; TRBD2 matches 12 bases. The CDR3 has 19 amino acids. V trimming: 0 bases; J trimming: 4 bases; junction bases outside the gene matches: 9. Germline CDR1 reads KGHSH; CDR2 reads LQKENI. CDR3 bases: TGTGCCAGCTCACCACCCGGACTAGCGGGGATATTGAGCACCGGGGAGCTGTTTTTT. Encoded protein: CASSPPGLAGILSTGELFF.

The chain combines TRBV7-9 with TRBJ1-5; 10 nucleotides line up with TRBD1. The germline V gene encodes CDR1 SEHNR and CDR2 FQNEAQ (reference sequence). Trimming at V came to 5 bases and at J to 0 bases, leaving 4 bases not matched to a gene. The CDR3 loop spans 16 amino acids. CDR3 region: CASSTWTGGSNQPQHF. In nucleotides, the CDR3 is TGTGCCAGCAGCACCTGGACAGGGGGTAGCAATCAGCCCCAGCATTTT.

This rearrangement joins TRBV2 to TRBJ1-2; maybe TRBD1 (5 bases). CDR3 length equals 12 residues. CDR1 SNHLY and CDR2 FYNNEI come from the germline V gene. V lost 10 bases, J lost 6 bases, and 15 bases lay in between. The CDR3 sequence: CATSRFRDGYTF. In nucleotides, the CDR3 is TGTGCCACCTCGCGATTCAGGGATGGCTACACCTTC.

The CDR3 reads CASSQDLLWGELFF. Here the CDR3 DNA reads TGCGCCAGCAGCCAAGACCTACTGTGGGGGGAGCTGTTTTTT. This chain links TRBV4-3 with TRBJ2-2; D not certain. Germline V gives CDR1 LGHNA, CDR2 YSLEER. The CDR3 consists of 14 residues. The germline V and J ends were trimmed by 0 bases and 8 bases, with 10 bases remaining between them.

The chain couples TRBV4-1 to TRBJ1-3; TRBD1 matches at 7 bases. From germline, CDR1 is MGHRA and CDR2 YSYEKL. The CDR3 extends over 15 amino acids. Trimming removed 4 bases from V and 4 bases from J; junction bases left unmatched: 7. The CDR3 nucleotides are TGCGCCAGCAGCCTGACGGGGACAGTAGGAAACACCATATATTTT. Protein sequence: CASSLTGTVGNTIYF.

This clone came up once. This chain links TRBV10-3 with TRBJ2-7; 8 nucleotides line up with TRBD1. The CDR3 totals 17 residues. The germline V gene encodes CDR1 ENHRY and CDR2 SYGVKD. The ends lost 5 bases at V and 7 bases at J; junction bases unmatched: 19. The CDR3 here is CAISSRGTGTGGREQYF. CDR3 sequence (DNA): TGTGCCATCAGTTCGCGGGGAACCGGGACAGGAGGACGGGAGCAGTACTTC.

On this clone: At one end, the junction sequence differs from germline, possibly due to a read error. V usage is TRBV7-2 and J usage is TRBJ2-1; 11 bases align to TRBD2. The CDR3 is 15 residues long. Germline loops: CDR1 SGHTA, CDR2 FQGNSA. This CDR3 reads CASGLSGGAYNEQFF. As DNA, the CDR3 is TGTGCCAGCGGCCTTAGCGGGGGGGCCTATAATGAGCAGTTCTTC. The full variable domain, completed using reference TRBV7-2 and TRBJ2-1, is GAGVSQSPSNKVTEKGKDVELRCDPISGHTALYWYRQSLGQGLEFLIYFQGNSAPDKSGLPSDRFSAERTGGSVSTLTIQRTQQEDSAVYLCASGLSGGAYNEQFFGPGTRLTVL.

The chain employs TRBV19 and TRBJ2-2; maybe TRBD1 (5 bases). This CDR3 has 16 residues. The germline V gene has CDR1 LNHDA and CDR2 SQIVND (reference sequence). V lost 5 bases and J 1 base, leaving 14 bases between the germline ends. CDR3: CASSVGIGENTGELFF. The CDR3 nucleotides read TGTGCCAGTAGTGTGGGGATAGGGGAGAACACCGGGGAGCTGTTTTTT.

In its sample, this clone was seen a few times. The chain carries TRBV27 and TRBJ2-2; tentatively, D is TRBD1 (6 bases). The V end lost 2 bases, the J end lost 5 bases, and 15 bases lay between the germline ends. The germline gives CDR1 MNHEY, CDR2 SMNVEV (reference sequence). This CDR3 is 16 amino acids long. The chain's CDR3 is CASSLGGGLRTGELFF. CDR3 in DNA: TGTGCCAGCAGTTTAGGGGGCGGGTTGAGGACCGGGGAGCTGTTTTTT.

This chain joins TRBV27 and TRBJ2-7; D gene unclear. There are 15 residues in the CDR3. The ends were cut back, 0 bases at V and 4 bases at J, with 13 bases in the middle. Per germline, CDR1 MNHEY and CDR2 SMNVEV (reference sequence). The DNA for the CDR3 is TGTGCCAGCAGTTTATCCGGCCACGCAGGATACGAGCAGTACTTC. It encodes CASSLSGHAGYEQYF.

This clone was seen a single time. V is TRBV5-8 and J is TRBJ2-5, with TRBD2 matching over 8 bases. The DNA end is a closer match to TRBJ2-7, so the J assignment may be wrong. From germline, CDR1 is SGHTS and CDR2 YDEGEE. This CDR3 contains 14 residues. CDR3 in amino acids: CASSFTGLANEQYF. The CDR3 region has the DNA TGTGCCAGCAGCTTCACTGGACTAGCCAACGAGCAGTACTTC.

The V gene is TRBV19, the J gene TRBJ2-5; 11 nucleotides line up with TRBD2. This CDR3 region has 17 residues. Germline V gene data show CDR1 as LNHDA and CDR2 as SQIVND (reference sequence). J gave up 5 bases and V 6 bases, and 14 bases lay outside the gene matches. The CDR3 DNA follows: TGTGCCAGTAGCATACTAGCGGGGGACGTTCGTCGTGAGACCCAGTACTTC. It encodes CASSILAGDVRRETQYF.